Presented here are 12 T cell receptor beta chains from one specimen sequenced in a study of graft-versus-host responses after intestinal transplantation. Responders (about 200,000, CFSE-labeled) met about 200,000 stimulators that were irradiated and violet-dye-labeled. The assay was immunoSEQ multiplex PCR, and TCRdb's table has in-frame clones only and misses some. Of around 7,000 clones listed, 25% to 35% are singletons. This sample comprised alloreactive CD8+ T cells from a mixed lymphocyte reaction culture, obtained before transplantation. Subset here: CFSE-low proliferating T cells sorted from roughly 6-day pre-transplant mixed lymphocyte reaction (GvH or HvG direction). These receptors were collected from a human patient who was an organ donor for intestinal transplantation.

The rearrangement uses TRBV29-1 and TRBJ2-6; 11 bases fit TRBD1. Germline CDR1 is SQVTM and CDR2 is ANQGSEA. Trimming removed 4 bases from V and 4 bases from J; junction bases left unmatched: 12. This CDR3 is built from 18 residues. CDR3 amino acids: CSVANIGTGGSGANVLTF. The CDR3 bases are TGCAGCGTTGCCAATATCGGGACAGGGGGATCAGGGGCCAACGTCCTGACTTTC.

V usage is TRBV5-8 and J usage is TRBJ1-1, with 8 bases lining up with TRBD1. V shed 5 bases, J shed 0 bases, and the junction held 6 bases outside the gene matches. The CDR3 covers 15 residues. The germline V gene encodes CDR1 SGHTS and CDR2 YDEGEE. In DNA, the CDR3 is TGTGCCAGCAGTTTCGGACAGGGTTTGAACACTGAAGCTTTCTTT. Protein: CASSFGQGLNTEAFF. The entire variable domain, with the rest obtained from reference TRBV5-8 and TRBJ1-1, is as follows: EAGVTQSPTHLIKTRGQQATLRCSPISGHTSVYWYQQALGLGLQFLLWYDEGEERNRGNFPPRFSGRQFPNYSSELNVNALELEDSALYLCASSFGQGLNTEAFFGQGTRLTVV.

This clone was seen more than once but under ten times. This chain connects TRBV19 to TRBJ2-7; the D gene is possibly TRBD1 (6 bases). Per the germline V gene, CDR1 is LNHDA and CDR2 is SQIVND (reference sequence). This CDR3 comprises 14 residues. Trimming removed 5 bases at V and 3 bases at J, with 14 bases between. The CDR3 spells CASSPGVADYEQYF. Here the CDR3 DNA reads TGTGCCAGTAGTCCAGGGGTGGCGGACTACGAGCAGTACTTC.

This clone has more than one count but fewer than ten. The chain has TRBV11-2 and TRBJ2-5; 7 bases fit TRBD1. Germline V gene sequence: CDR1 SGHAT, CDR2 FQNNGV. The CDR3 runs 12 residues. V shed 9 bases and J 2 bases; nucleotides not matched to a gene: 3. The CDR3 protein is CASNRGQETQYF. The DNA for the CDR3 is TGTGCCAGTAACAGGGGTCAAGAGACCCAGTACTTC. Together with reference TRBV11-2 and TRBJ2-5, the CDR3 gives the full variable domain: EAGVAQSPRYKIIEKRQSVAFWCNPISGHATLYWYQQILGQGPKLLIQFQNNGVVDDSQLPKDRFSAERLKGVDSTLKIQPAKLEDSAVYLCASNRGQETQYFGPGTRLLVL.

The rearrangement links TRBV4-1 to TRBJ2-4; the D is unclear. The CDR3 has 18 amino acids. Deletions cut 2 bases from V and 0 bases from J, with 17 bases between. CDR1 MGHRA and CDR2 YSYEKL come from the germline V gene. The CDR3 DNA follows: TGCGCCAGCAGCCAATTTTCGACACCGACGTTAGCCAAAAACATTCAGTACTTC. Translating it yields CASSQFSTPTLAKNIQYF.

This chain links TRBV10-3 with TRBJ2-3, with D hard to call. CDR1 and CDR2 from the germline V gene are ENHRY and SYGVKD. CDR3 length: 15 residues. Trimming shortened V by 7 bases and J by 0 bases, and 14 bases separated the two germline ends. This CDR3 is CAIKADSWSTDTQYF. CDR3 DNA sequence: TGTGCCATCAAAGCTGATTCTTGGAGCACAGATACGCAGTATTTT.

This clone was seen a few times. The gene calls are TRBV11-2 and TRBJ2-7, with D perhaps TRBD1 (5 bases). The CDR3 runs 15 residues. Trimming cost V 2 bases and J 3 bases, with 14 bases left between them. Germline CDR1 and CDR2: SGHAT and FQNNGV. CDR3 region: CASSLFLGEGYEQYF. For the CDR3, the DNA is TGTGCCAGCAGCTTATTTTTAGGGGAAGGCTACGAGCAGTACTTC.

The chain recombines TRBV10-3 with TRBJ2-3, with D possibly matching TRBD2 (6 bases). The CDR3 is made up of 16 amino acids. In germline, CDR1 is ENHRY, CDR2 SYGVKD. Trimming removed 3 bases from V and 1 base from J, with 14 bases in between. CDR3 sequence: CAISDFGGLGTDTQYF. CDR3 coding DNA: TGTGCCATCAGTGATTTCGGGGGACTGGGCACAGATACGCAGTATTTT.

This clone was recorded a few times. The chain carries TRBV7-6 and TRBJ1-1; 8 bases are a match to TRBD1. With 6 bases clipped from V and 5 bases from J, the junction kept 5 bases outside the gene matches. The CDR3 runs to 13 residues. The germline V gene has CDR1 SGHVS and CDR2 FNYEAQ. CDR3 residues: CASRPTGGTEAFF. The CDR3 DNA reads TGTGCCAGCAGACCTACAGGGGGTACTGAAGCTTTCTTT.

This clone has only a few counts. This chain joins TRBV28 and TRBJ1-2; D call uncertain. The V end was cut by 4 bases, the J end by 4 bases, with 19 bases between. This CDR3 is 16 amino acids long. Germline CDR1 MDHEN, CDR2 SYDVKM. The CDR3 DNA is TGTGCCAGCAGTTACGTGGTCCGAGGGTCGGGCTATGGCTACACCTTC. It translates to CASSYVVRGSGYGYTF.

The CDR3 nucleotides read TGTGCCAGCAGCTTTCTCGGGGACAGGGCGGTCGGCTACACCTTC. Residues: CASSFLGDRAVGYTF. The chain couples TRBV7-3 to TRBJ1-2, with 9 bases lining up with TRBD1. This CDR3 has 15 amino acids. CDR1 and CDR2 (germline): SGHTA, FQGTGA. Trimming cost V 3 bases and J 8 bases; bases outside gene matches: 10. Full variable domain (rest looked up from reference TRBV7-3 and TRBJ1-2): GAGVSQTPSNKVTEKGKYVELRCDPISGHTALYWYRQSLGQGPEFLIYFQGTGAADDSGLPNDRFFAVRPEGSVSTLKIQRTERGDSAVYLCASSFLGDRAVGYTFGSGTRLTVV.

Only a few counts were recorded for this clone. V and J are TRBV10-2 and TRBJ2-7, with a possible D match to TRBD1 (5 bases). Germline CDR1 reads WSHSY; CDR2 reads SAAADI. The CDR3 has 14 amino acids. Trimming cost V 0 bases and J 7 bases, with 13 bases left between them. DNA for the CDR3: TGCGCCAGCAGTGAGTCCGGCAGGGTTAGGGAGCAGTACTTC. This gives the protein CASSESGRVREQYF.